Listed below are T cell receptor beta chains from one sample, sequenced in a study of shared clonotypes between healthy human individuals. Sequencing was performed with immunoSEQ multiplex PCR; in TCRdb, only in-frame clones are kept and a portion is missing. This table has some 2,500,000 clones, over 85% appearing once. Sequences were obtained from naive CD4+ T cells from PBMCs. Receptor source: a man aged 18 to 30 in good health. Some clones in this sample may be carry-over from other donors' samples. Both conserved end residues are part of each CDR3. Fields, in order: D gene, clone size, J gene, V gene, CDR3 protein, CDR3 DNA. The D gene is left open where the match is weak. Only part of the rows carry a size: once, few, many, or a class if the clone is expanded.

D gene: TRBD2
clone size: -
J gene: TRBJ2-3
V gene: TRBV4-3
CDR3 protein: CASSRGLVDTDTQYF
CDR3 DNA: TGCGCCAGCAGCCGGGGACTAGTCGACACAGATACGCAGTATTTT

D gene: TRBD1
clone size: -
J gene: TRBJ1-3
V gene: TRBV11-2
CDR3 protein: CASSDPDRGSGNTIYF
CDR3 DNA: TGTGCCAGCAGCGACCCGGACAGGGGCTCTGGAAACACCATATATTTT

D gene: -
clone size: -
J gene: TRBJ2-6
V gene: TRBV5-4
CDR3 protein: CASSYPGSGANVLTF
CDR3 DNA: TGTGCCAGCAGCTACCCGGGGTCTGGGGCCAACGTCCTGACTTTC

D gene: -
clone size: -
J gene: TRBJ2-7
V gene: TRBV30
CDR3 protein: CAWSYGGVAYEQYF
CDR3 DNA: TGTGCCTGGAGTTACGGGGGAGTCGCCTACGAGCAGTACTTC

D gene: -
clone size: -
J gene: TRBJ2-7
V gene: TRBV18
CDR3 protein: CASSPTASSMSMQYF
CDR3 DNA: TGTGCCAGCTCACCAACCGCCTCTTCTATGTCGATGCAGTACTTC

D gene: -
clone size: once
J gene: TRBJ1-4
V gene: TRBV15
CDR3 protein: CATSRDPGANEKLFF
CDR3 DNA: TGTGCCACCAGCAGAGATCCAGGGGCGAATGAAAAACTGTTTTTT

D gene: TRBD2
clone size: -
J gene: TRBJ2-5
V gene: TRBV7-3
CDR3 protein: CASSPGGATKETQYF
CDR3 DNA: TGTGCCAGCAGCCCCGGGGGGGCAACAAAAGAGACCCAGTACTTC

D gene: -
clone size: once
J gene: TRBJ1-1
V gene: TRBV5-1
CDR3 protein: CASSPGEGTEAFF
CDR3 DNA: TGCGCCAGCAGCCCGGGGGAGGGCACTGAAGCTTTCTTT

D gene: -
clone size: -
J gene: TRBJ1-2
V gene: TRBV9
CDR3 protein: CASSPRGGGYGYTF
CDR3 DNA: TGTGCCAGCAGCCCCCGGGGGGGTGGCTATGGCTACACCTTC

D gene: -
clone size: -
J gene: TRBJ2-6
V gene: TRBV18
CDR3 protein: CASSPDLIGANVLTF
CDR3 DNA: TGTGCCAGCTCTCCGGACCTCATAGGGGCCAACGTCCTGACTTTC

D gene: -
clone size: once
J gene: TRBJ2-5
V gene: TRBV7-2
CDR3 protein: CASSLHDGKETQYF
CDR3 DNA: TGTGCCAGCAGCTTACATGACGGCAAAGAGACCCAGTACTTC

D gene: -
clone size: -
J gene: TRBJ2-6
V gene: TRBV4-1
CDR3 protein: CASSITTQSSGANVLTF
CDR3 DNA: TGCGCCAGCAGCATTACGACTCAGAGCTCTGGGGCCAACGTCCTGACTTTC

D gene: -
clone size: few
J gene: TRBJ1-4
V gene: TRBV5-1
CDR3 protein: CASSLAGTANEKLFF
CDR3 DNA: TGCGCCAGCAGCTTGGCTGGGACGGCTAATGAAAAACTGTTTTTT

D gene: TRBD1
clone size: once
J gene: TRBJ2-5
V gene: TRBV7-3
CDR3 protein: CASSLTGGEETQYF
CDR3 DNA: TGTGCCAGCAGCTTGACAGGGGGAGAAGAGACCCAGTACTTC